The present entry profiles one T cell receptor beta chain with its context. Its specificity is not known. PCR primers comprised 60 Vbeta and 13 Jbeta primers. Method: immunoSEQ multiplex PCR; TCRdb's copy keeps in-frame clones and lacks some. The profile shows some 220,000 clones, approximately 90% of them singletons. These data are taken from a study of cytomegalovirus exposure and HLA in healthy donors. Turning to the study itself: Around 180 million T cells yielded some 100 million unique TCR beta sequences, as an earlier analysis found. Study-level results: Cytomegalovirus status was reportedly diagnosed by the classifier with high specificity and sensitivity.

Germline V CDR1 and CDR2: MNHNS, SASEGT. The CDR3 runs to 13 residues. Losses at the gene ends were 8 bases for V and 4 bases for J; bases not matched to a gene: 6. Material: PBMCs. The chain recombines TRBV6-1 with TRBJ2-3; 7 nucleotides agree with TRBD1. The receptor comes from a woman aged 18-29 years in good health and CMV-seronegative. CDR3 in amino acids: CASGDREPDTQYF. The CDR3 region has the DNA TGTGCCAGCGGAGACAGGGAACCAGATACGCAGTATTTT.